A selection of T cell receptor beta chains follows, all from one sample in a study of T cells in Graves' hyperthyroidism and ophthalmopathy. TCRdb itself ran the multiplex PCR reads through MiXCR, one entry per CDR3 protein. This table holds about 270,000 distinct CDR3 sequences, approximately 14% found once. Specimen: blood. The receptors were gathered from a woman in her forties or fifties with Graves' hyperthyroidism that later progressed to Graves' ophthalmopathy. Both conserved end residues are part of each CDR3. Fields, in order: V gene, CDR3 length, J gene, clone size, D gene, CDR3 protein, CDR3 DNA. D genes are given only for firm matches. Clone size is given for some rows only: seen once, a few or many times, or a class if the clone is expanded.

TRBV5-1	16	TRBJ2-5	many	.	CASSPEGGVRLKTQYF	TGCGCCAGCAGTCCCGAGGGGGGGGTCCGCTTGAAGACCCAGTACTTC
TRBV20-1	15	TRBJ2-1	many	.	CSVTGWVSSYNEQFF	TGCAGTGTCACGGGTTGGGTTAGCTCCTACAATGAGCAGTTCTTC
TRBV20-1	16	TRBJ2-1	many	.	CSAKGGLAVPWDEQFF	TGCAGTGCTAAGGGGGGGTTGGCGGTTCCTTGGGACGAGCAGTTCTTC
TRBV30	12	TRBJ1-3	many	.	CAWRFVVDTIYF	TGTGCCTGGAGATTTGTAGTAGACACCATATATTTT
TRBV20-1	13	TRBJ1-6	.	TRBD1	CSARTGSNSPLHF	TGCAGTGCTAGGACAGGGTCTAATTCACCCCTCCACTTT
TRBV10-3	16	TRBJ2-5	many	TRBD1	CAIRDRGQGWEETQYF	TGTGCCATCCGGGACCGCGGACAGGGGTGGGAAGAGACCCAGTACTTC
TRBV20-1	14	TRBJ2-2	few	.	CSARDRGSTGELFF	TGCAGTGCTAGAGATCGGGGGTCCACCGGGGAGCTGTTTTTT
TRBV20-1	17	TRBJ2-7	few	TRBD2	CSARGGTSRTSSYEQYF	TGCAGTGCTAGAGGGGGGACTAGCCGTACGAGCTCCTACGAGCAGTACTTC
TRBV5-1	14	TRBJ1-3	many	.	CASSLEGVGNTIYF	TGCGCCAGCAGCTTGGAGGGAGTTGGAAACACCATATATTTT
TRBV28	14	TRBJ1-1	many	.	CASSPPPVVTEAFF	TGTGCCAGCAGTCCCCCACCTGTCGTGACTGAAGCTTTCTTT
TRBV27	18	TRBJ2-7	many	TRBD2	CASSLNILREGREYEQYF	TGTGCCAGCAGTTTAAACATCCTGCGGGAGGGCCGAGAGTACGAGCAGTACTTC
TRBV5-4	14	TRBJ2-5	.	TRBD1	CASSMGQGTETQYF	TGTGCCAGCAGCATGGGACAGGGGACGGAGACCCAGTACTTC
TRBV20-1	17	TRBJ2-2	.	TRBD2	CSARDFLSGRATGELFF	TGCAGTGCTAGAGATTTCCTTAGCGGGAGGGCCACCGGGGAGCTGTTTTTT
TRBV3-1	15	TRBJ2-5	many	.	CASSQDQTGVETQYF	TGTGCCAGCAGCCAAGACCAGACGGGAGTAGAGACCCAGTACTTC
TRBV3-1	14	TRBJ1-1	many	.	CASSYGGRNTEAFF	TGTGCCAGCAGCTACGGCGGGAGGAACACTGAAGCTTTCTTT
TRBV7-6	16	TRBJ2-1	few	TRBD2	CASSGAGGVGRHEQFF	TGTGCCAGCAGCGGGGCGGGGGGAGTTGGGAGGCATGAGCAGTTCTTC
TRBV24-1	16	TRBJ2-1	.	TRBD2	CATSDPLAGGLNEQFF	TGTGCCACCAGTGACCCCCTAGCGGGAGGGTTAAATGAGCAGTTCTTC
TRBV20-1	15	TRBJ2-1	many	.	CSARSGGRPDNEQFF	TGCAGTGCTAGATCCGGGGGCAGGCCAGACAATGAGCAGTTCTTC
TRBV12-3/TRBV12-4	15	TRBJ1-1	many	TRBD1	CASRYSRTGPSEAFF	TGTGCCAGCCGATACTCGAGGACAGGGCCCTCTGAAGCTTTCTTT
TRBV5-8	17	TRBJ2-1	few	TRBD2	CASSWGLAGALYNEQFF	TGTGCCAGCAGCTGGGGACTAGCGGGAGCCCTCTACAATGAGCAGTTCTTC
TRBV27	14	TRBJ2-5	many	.	CASSPSGRRETQYF	TGTGCCAGCAGTCCCTCGGGCAGGCGGGAGACCCAGTACTTC
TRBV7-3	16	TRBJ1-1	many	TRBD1	CASSSSQGALDTEAFF	TGTGCCAGCAGCTCCTCTCAGGGGGCTCTGGACACTGAAGCTTTCTTT
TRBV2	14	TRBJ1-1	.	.	CASSALAANTEAFF	TGTGCCAGCAGTGCCCTGGCAGCGAACACTGAAGCTTTCTTT
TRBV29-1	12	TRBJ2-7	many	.	CSGGTGPYEQYF	TGCAGCGGGGGAACAGGGCCCTACGAGCAGTACTTC
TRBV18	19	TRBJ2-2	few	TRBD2	CASSPQGLAGAKDTGELFF	TGTGCCAGCTCACCACAGGGACTAGCGGGAGCTAAGGACACCGGGGAGCTGTTTTTT
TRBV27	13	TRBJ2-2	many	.	CASSKRFTGELFF	TGTGCCAGCAGCAAGCGGTTCACCGGGGAGCTGTTTTTT
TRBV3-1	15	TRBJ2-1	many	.	CASSHKRVLLNEQFF	TGTGCCAGCAGCCACAAACGGGTCCTACTCAATGAGCAGTTCTTC
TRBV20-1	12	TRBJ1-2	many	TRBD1	CSARGTAYGYTF	TGCAGTGCTAGGGGGACAGCCTATGGCTACACCTTC
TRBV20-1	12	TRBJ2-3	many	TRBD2	CSLAGGTDTQYF	TGCAGTCTAGCGGGAGGCACAGATACGCAGTATTTT
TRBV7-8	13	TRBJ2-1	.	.	CASGRDSYNEQFF	TGTGCCAGCGGCCGGGACTCATACAATGAGCAGTTCTTC
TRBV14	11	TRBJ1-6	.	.	CASSQETPLHF	TGTGCCAGCAGCCAGGAGACACCCCTCCACTTT
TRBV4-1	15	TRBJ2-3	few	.	CASSQAILNTDTQYF	TGCGCCAGCAGCCAAGCTATACTGAACACAGATACGCAGTATTTT
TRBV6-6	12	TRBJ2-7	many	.	CASSYRDYEQYF	TGTGCCAGCAGTTACCGTGATTACGAGCAGTACTTC
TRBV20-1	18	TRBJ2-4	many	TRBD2	CSARDRSGRTSGRNIQYF	TGCAGTGCTAGAGACCGCTCCGGGAGGACTAGCGGGAGGAACATTCAGTACTTC
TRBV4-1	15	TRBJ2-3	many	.	CASSQGWGLLDTQYF	TGCGCCAGCAGCCAAGGATGGGGCCTATTGGATACGCAGTATTTT
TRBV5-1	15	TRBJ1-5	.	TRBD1	CASSFGGGRDQPQHF	TGCGCCAGCAGCTTTGGAGGGGGCCGGGATCAGCCCCAGCATTTT
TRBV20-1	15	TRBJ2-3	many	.	CSAATMTESTDTQYF	TGCAGTGCGGCCACGATGACAGAAAGCACAGATACGCAGTATTTT
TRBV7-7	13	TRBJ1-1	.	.	CASSRTFNTEAFF	TGTGCTAGCAGCAGGACATTTAACACTGAAGCTTTCTTT
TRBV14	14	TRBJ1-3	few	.	CASSQVHGGNTIYF	TGTGCCAGCAGCCAAGTCCACGGTGGAAACACCATATATTTT
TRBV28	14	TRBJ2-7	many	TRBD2	CASSFSGRAYEQYF	TGTGCCAGCAGTTTTAGCGGGAGGGCCTACGAGCAGTACTTC
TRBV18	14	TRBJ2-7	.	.	CASSTASGSYEQYF	TGTGCCAGCTCGACGGCCAGCGGGTCCTACGAGCAGTACTTC
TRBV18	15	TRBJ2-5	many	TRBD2	CASSPLAGLQETQYF	TGTGCCAGCTCACCACTAGCGGGCTTACAAGAGACCCAGTACTTC
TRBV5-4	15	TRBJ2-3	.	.	CASSWGAIAADTQYF	TGTGCCAGCAGCTGGGGGGCTATCGCTGCAGATACGCAGTATTTT
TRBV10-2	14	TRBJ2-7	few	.	CASSEPRQNYEQYF	TGCGCCAGCAGTGAACCTAGACAGAACTACGAGCAGTACTTC
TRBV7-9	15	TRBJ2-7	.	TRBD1	CASRATGQGFSEQYF	TGTGCCAGCAGGGCAACGGGACAGGGTTTCTCCGAGCAGTACTTC